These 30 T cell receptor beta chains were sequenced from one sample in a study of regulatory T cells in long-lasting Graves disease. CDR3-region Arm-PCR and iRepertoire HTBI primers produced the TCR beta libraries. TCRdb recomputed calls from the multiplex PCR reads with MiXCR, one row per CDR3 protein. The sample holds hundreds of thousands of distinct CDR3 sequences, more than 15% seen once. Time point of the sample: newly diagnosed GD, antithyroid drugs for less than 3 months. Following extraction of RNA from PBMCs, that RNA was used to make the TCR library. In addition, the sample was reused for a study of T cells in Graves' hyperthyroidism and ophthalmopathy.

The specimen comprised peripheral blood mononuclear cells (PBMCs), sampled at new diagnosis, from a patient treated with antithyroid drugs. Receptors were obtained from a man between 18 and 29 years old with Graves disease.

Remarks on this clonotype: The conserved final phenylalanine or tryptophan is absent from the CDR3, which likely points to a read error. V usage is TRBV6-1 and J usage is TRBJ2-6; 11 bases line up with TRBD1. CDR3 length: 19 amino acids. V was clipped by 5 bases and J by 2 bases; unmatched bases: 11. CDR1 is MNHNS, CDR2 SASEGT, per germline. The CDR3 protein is CASSPSGTGGFAGANVLTS. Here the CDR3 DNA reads TGTGCCAGCAGTCCCTCCGGGACAGGGGGTTTCGCTGGGGCCAACGTCCTGACTTCC.

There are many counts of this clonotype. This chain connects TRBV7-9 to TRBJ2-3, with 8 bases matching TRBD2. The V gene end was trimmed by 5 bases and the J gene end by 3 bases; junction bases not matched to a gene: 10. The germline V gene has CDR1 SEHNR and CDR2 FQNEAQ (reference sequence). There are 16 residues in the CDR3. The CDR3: CASSPPAGEETDTQYF. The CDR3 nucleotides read TGTGCCAGCAGCCCCCCAGCGGGAGAAGAGACAGATACGCAGTATTTT.

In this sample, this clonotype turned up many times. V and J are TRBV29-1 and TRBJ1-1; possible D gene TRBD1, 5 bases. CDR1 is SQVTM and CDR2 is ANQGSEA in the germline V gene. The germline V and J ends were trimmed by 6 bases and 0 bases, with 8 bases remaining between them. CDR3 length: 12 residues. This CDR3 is CSVIRVNTEAFF. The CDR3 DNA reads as TGCAGCGTCATCAGGGTGAACACTGAAGCTTTCTTT.

CDR3 sequence: CASSQLVGTDTQYF. In nucleotides, the CDR3 is TGTGCCAGCAGCCAACTAGTGGGCACAGATACGCAGTATTTT. The J gene is TRBJ2-3, the V gene TRBV2; possible D gene TRBD2, 5 bases. V dropped 6 bases and J dropped 1 base, with 11 bases sitting between them. CDR3 length equals 14 residues. Germline CDR1 is SNHLY and CDR2 is FYNNEI.

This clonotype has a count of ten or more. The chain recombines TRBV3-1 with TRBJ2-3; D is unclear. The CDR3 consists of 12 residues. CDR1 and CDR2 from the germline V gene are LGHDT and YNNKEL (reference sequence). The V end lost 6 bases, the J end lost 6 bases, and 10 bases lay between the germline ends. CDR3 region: CASRDDRDTQYF. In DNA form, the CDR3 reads TGTGCCAGCAGAGACGATCGGGATACGCAGTATTTT.

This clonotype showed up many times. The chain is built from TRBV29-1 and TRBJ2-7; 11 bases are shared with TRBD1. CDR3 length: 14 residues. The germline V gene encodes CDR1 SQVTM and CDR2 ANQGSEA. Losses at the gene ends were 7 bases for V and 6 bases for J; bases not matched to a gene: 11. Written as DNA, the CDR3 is TGCAGCGCTACGAAGGGGACAGGGGGTTCCGAGCAGTACTTC. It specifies CSATKGTGGSEQYF.

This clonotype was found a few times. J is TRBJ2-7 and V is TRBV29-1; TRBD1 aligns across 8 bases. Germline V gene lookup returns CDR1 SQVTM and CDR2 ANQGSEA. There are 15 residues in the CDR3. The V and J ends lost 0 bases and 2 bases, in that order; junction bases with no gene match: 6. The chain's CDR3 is CSVEDLGTGTYEQYF. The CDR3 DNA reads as TGCAGCGTTGAAGATTTAGGGACAGGAACCTACGAGCAGTACTTC.

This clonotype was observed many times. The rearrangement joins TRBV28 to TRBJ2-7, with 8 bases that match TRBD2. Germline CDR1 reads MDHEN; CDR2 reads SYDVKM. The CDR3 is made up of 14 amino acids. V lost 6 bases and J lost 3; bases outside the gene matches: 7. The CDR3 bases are TGTGCCAGCAGAATAGCGGGAACCCACTACGAGCAGTACTTC. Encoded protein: CASRIAGTHYEQYF.

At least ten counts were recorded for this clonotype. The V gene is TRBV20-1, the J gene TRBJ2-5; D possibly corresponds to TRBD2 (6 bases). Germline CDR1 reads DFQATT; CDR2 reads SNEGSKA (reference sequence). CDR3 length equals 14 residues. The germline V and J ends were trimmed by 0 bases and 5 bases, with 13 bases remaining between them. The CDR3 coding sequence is TGCAGTGCTAGAGATCGGGCGGGGACGGAGACCCAGTACTTC. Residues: CSARDRAGTETQYF.

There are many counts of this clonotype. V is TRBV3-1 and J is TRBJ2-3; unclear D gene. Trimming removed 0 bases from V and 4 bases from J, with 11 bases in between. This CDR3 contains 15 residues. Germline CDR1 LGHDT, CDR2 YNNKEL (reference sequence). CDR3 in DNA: TGTGCCAGCAGCCAAGATCCATCAGACTCAGATACGCAGTATTTT. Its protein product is CASSQDPSDSDTQYF.

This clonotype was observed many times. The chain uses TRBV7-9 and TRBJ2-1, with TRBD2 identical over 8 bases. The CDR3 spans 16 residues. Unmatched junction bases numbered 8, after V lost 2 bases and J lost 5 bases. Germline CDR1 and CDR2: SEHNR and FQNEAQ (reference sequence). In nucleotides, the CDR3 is TGTGCCAGCAGCTTAACCCCACGGGGGGGTAACAATGAGCAGTTCTTC. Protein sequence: CASSLTPRGGNNEQFF.

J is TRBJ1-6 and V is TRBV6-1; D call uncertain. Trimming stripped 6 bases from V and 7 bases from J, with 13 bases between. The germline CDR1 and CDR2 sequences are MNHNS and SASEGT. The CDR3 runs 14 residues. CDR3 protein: CASSNGRKNSPLHF. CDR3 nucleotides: TGTGCCAGCAGCAACGGACGGAAAAATTCACCCCTCCACTTT.

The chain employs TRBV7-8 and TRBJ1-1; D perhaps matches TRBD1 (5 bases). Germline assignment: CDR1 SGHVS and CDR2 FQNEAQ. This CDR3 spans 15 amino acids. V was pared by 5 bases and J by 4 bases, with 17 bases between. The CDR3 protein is CASSGRVGRVTEAFF. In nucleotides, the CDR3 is TGTGCCAGCAGCGGCCGAGTGGGGCGCGTCACTGAAGCTTTCTTT.

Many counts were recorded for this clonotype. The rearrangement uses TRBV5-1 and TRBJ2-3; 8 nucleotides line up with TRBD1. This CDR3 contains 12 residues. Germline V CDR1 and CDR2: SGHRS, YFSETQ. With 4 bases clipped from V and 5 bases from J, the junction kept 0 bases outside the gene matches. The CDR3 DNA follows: TGCGCCAGCAGCGGACAGGGAGATACGCAGTATTTT. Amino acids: CASSGQGDTQYF.

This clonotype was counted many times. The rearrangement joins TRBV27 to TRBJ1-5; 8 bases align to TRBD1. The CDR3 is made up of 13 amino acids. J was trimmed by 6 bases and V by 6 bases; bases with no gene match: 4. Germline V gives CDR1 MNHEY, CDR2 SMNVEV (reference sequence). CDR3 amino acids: CASSRTGGQPQHF. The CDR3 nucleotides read TGTGCCAGCAGCCGTACAGGGGGTCAGCCCCAGCATTTT.

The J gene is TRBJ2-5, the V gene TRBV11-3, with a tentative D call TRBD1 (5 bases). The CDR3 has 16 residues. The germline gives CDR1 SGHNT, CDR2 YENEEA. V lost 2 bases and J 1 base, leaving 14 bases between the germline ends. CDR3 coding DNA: TGTGCCAGCAGCTTAAGTATAAGGGGTCCCCAAGAGACCCAGTACTTC. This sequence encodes CASSLSIRGPQETQYF.

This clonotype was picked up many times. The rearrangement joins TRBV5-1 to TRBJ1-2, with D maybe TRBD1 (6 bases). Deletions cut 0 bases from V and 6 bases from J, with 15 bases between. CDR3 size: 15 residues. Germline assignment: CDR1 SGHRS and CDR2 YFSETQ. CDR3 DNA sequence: TGCGCCAGCAGCTTGGCTAGGGGGGTTGCGGATGGCTACACCTTC. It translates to CASSLARGVADGYTF. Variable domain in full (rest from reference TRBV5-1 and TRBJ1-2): KAGVTQTPRYLIKTRGQQVTLSCSPISGHRSVSWYQQTPGQGLQFLFEYFSETQRNKGNFPGRFSGRQFSNSRSEMNVSTLELGDSALYLCASSLARGVADGYTFGSGTRLTVV.

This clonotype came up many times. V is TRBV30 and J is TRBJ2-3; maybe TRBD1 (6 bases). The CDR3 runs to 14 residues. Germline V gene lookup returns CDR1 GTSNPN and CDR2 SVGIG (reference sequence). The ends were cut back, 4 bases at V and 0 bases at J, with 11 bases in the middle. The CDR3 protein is CAWTLGQSTDTQYF. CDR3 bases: TGTGCCTGGACCTTAGGACAGAGCACAGATACGCAGTATTTT.

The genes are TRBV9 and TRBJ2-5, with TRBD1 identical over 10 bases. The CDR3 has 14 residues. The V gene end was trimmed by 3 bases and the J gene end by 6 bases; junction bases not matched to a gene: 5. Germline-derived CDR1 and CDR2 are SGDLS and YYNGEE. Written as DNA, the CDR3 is TGTGCCAGCAGCGCCCGGGACAGGGGACAGACCCAGTACTTC. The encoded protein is CASSARDRGQTQYF.

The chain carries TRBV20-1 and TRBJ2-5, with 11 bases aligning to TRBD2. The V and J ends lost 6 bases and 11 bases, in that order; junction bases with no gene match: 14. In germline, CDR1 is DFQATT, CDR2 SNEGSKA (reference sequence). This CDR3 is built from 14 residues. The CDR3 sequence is CSAQELAGVAEQYF. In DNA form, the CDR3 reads TGCAGTGCCCAGGAACTAGCGGGAGTCGCTGAGCAGTACTTC.

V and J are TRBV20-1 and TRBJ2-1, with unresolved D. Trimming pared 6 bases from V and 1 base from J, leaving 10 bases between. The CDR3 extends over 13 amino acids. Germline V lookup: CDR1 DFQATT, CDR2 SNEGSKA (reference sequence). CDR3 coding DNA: TGCAGTGCAGACCGGGCATCCTACAATGAGCAGTTCTTC. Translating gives CSADRASYNEQFF.

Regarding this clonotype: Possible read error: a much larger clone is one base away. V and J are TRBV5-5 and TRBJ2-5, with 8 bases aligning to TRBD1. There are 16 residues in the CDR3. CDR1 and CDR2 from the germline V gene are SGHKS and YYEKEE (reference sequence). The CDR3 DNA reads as TGTGCCAGCAGCCCAGACAGGGGAGGTTCCCAAGAGACCCGGTACTTC. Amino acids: CASSPDRGGSQETRYF.

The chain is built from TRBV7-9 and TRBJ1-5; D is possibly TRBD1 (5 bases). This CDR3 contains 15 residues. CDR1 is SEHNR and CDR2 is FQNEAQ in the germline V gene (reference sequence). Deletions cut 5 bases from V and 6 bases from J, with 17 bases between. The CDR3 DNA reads TGTGCCAGCAGCCCCCGCGGCGGGGGAGGTCAGCCCCAGCATTTT. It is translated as CASSPRGGGGQPQHF. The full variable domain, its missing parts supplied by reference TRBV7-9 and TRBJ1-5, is DTGVSQNPRHKITKRGQNVTFRCDPISEHNRLYWYRQTLGQGPEFLTYFQNEAQLEKSRLLSDRFSAERPKGSFSTLEIQRTEQGDSAMYLCASSPRGGGGQPQHFGDGTRLSIL.

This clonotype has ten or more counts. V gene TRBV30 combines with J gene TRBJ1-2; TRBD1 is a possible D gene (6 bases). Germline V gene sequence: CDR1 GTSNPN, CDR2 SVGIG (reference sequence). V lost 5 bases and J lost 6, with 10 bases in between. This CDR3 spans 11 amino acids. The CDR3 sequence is CAWGTRDGYTF. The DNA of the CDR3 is TGTGCCTGGGGGACAAGGGATGGCTACACCTTC.

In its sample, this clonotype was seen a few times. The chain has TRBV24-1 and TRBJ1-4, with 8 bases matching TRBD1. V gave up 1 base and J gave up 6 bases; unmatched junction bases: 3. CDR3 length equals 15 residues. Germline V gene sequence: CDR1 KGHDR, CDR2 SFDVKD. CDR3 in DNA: TGTGCCACCAGTGATTTCACAGGGGGACATGAAAAACTGTTTTTT. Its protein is CATSDFTGGHEKLFF.

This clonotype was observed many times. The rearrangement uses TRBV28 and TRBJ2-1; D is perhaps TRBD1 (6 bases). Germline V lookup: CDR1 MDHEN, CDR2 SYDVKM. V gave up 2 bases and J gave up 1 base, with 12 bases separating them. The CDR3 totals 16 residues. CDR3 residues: CASSLGSGASYNEQFF. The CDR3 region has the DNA TGTGCCAGCAGTTTAGGGTCAGGGGCATCCTACAATGAGCAGTTCTTC.

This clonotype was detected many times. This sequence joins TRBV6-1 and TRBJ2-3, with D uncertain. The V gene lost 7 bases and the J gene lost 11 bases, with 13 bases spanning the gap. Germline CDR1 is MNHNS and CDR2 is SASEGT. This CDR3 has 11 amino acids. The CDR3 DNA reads TGTGCCAGCACCTTCAAACAGCGGCAGTATTTT. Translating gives CASTFKQRQYF.

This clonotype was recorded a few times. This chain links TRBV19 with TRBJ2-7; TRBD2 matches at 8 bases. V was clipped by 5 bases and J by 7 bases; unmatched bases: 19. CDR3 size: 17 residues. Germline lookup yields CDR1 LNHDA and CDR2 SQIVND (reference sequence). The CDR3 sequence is CASSVPIASGRISEQYF. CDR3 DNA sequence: TGTGCCAGTAGTGTCCCAATTGCGAGCGGGAGAATCTCAGAGCAGTACTTC.

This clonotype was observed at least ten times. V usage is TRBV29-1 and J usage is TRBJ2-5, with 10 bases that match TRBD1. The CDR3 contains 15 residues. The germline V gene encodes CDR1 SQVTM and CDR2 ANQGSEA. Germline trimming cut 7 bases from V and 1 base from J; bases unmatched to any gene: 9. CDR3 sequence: CSAREGQGSQETQYF. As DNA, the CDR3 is TGCAGCGCGCGCGAGGGACAGGGGTCCCAAGAGACCCAGTACTTC.

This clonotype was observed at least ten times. CDR3 coding DNA: TGTGCCAGCTCACCTCCGGGCCAGGGGGAGCAGTTCTTC. It encodes CASSPPGQGEQFF. This sequence joins TRBV18 and TRBJ2-1; maybe TRBD1 (6 bases). This CDR3 has 13 amino acids. V lost 3 bases and J 10 bases, leaving 13 bases between the germline ends. Germline V lookup: CDR1 KGHSH, CDR2 LQKENI.